Listed below are T cell receptor beta chains from one sample, sequenced in a study of metastatic and nonmetastatic thyroid tumors. Using MiXCR, TCRdb re-called clones from the PCR reads. The sample lists about 69,000 clones, 12% to 15% occurring once. The specimen sequenced was blood. Receptors were obtained from a male donor with papillary thyroid cancer or a benign thyroid nodule (not recorded which). Some clones in this sample may be carry-over from other donors' samples. The CDR3 runs from the conserved cysteine through the conserved F or W. A D gene is named only where the DNA matches it firmly. The size entry is marked missing in some rows and otherwise reads once, few, many or a size class.

len: 14; d_gene: TRBD1; v_gene: TRBV6-1; j_gene: TRBJ1-5; abundance: few; CDR3aa: CASSAGQEYQPQHF; CDR3nt: TGTGCCAGCAGTGCGGGACAGGAGTATCAGCCCCAGCATTTT
len: 14; d_gene: .; v_gene: TRBV20-1; j_gene: TRBJ1-1; abundance: .; CDR3aa: CSASGAGDNTEAFF; CDR3nt: TGCAGTGCTAGTGGAGCAGGGGACAACACTGAAGCTTTCTTT
len: 15; d_gene: .; v_gene: TRBV11-2; j_gene: TRBJ2-5; abundance: many; CDR3aa: CASSLGRVGAETQYF; CDR3nt: TGTGCCAGCAGCTTAGGGAGGGTGGGAGCGGAGACCCAGTACTTC
len: 12; d_gene: .; v_gene: TRBV7-2; j_gene: TRBJ1-5; abundance: few; CDR3aa: CASSLMGQPQHF; CDR3nt: TGTGCCAGCAGCTTAATGGGTCAGCCCCAGCATTTT
len: 16; d_gene: .; v_gene: TRBV24-1; j_gene: TRBJ2-5; abundance: many; CDR3aa: CATSALGAGYQETQYF; CDR3nt: TGTGCCACCAGTGCGCTGGGGGCGGGGTACCAAGAGACCCAGTACTTC
len: 18; d_gene: TRBD2; v_gene: TRBV10-1; j_gene: TRBJ2-7; abundance: many; CDR3aa: CASSGTPLGLEIMDEQYF; CDR3nt: TGCGCCAGCAGTGGGACCCCACTCGGACTAGAAATTATGGACGAGCAGTACTTC
len: 15; d_gene: TRBD1; v_gene: TRBV6-2/TRBV6-3; j_gene: TRBJ2-6; abundance: .; CDR3aa: CASSPDRDGDNVLTF; CDR3nt: TGTGCCAGCAGTCCGGACAGGGACGGGGACAACGTCCTGACTTTC
len: 15; d_gene: .; v_gene: TRBV20-1; j_gene: TRBJ1-6; abundance: .; CDR3aa: CSARLVPTYNSPHHF; CDR3nt: TGCAGTGCTAGATTGGTCCCTACTTATAATTCACCCCACCACTTT
len: 14; d_gene: .; v_gene: TRBV27; j_gene: TRBJ2-7; abundance: .; CDR3aa: CASSLGGGGFGQYF; CDR3nt: TGTGCCAGCAGTTTGGGAGGGGGAGGGTTTGGGCAGTACTTC
len: 15; d_gene: .; v_gene: TRBV4-2; j_gene: TRBJ1-1; abundance: .; CDR3aa: CASSQLTGTNTEAFF; CDR3nt: TGTGCCAGCAGCCAACTGACAGGTACGAACACTGAAGCTTTCTTT
len: 17; d_gene: TRBD2; v_gene: TRBV5-5; j_gene: TRBJ2-5; abundance: many; CDR3aa: CASSSGLAGALQETQYF; CDR3nt: TGTGCCAGCAGCTCGGGACTAGCGGGAGCACTACAAGAGACCCAGTACTTC
len: 18; d_gene: TRBD2; v_gene: TRBV11-1; j_gene: TRBJ2-6; abundance: many; CDR3aa: CASSPRLAGVSGANVLTF; CDR3nt: TGTGCCAGCAGCCCTCGACTAGCGGGAGTCTCTGGGGCCAACGTCCTGACTTTC
len: 16; d_gene: TRBD1; v_gene: TRBV10-3; j_gene: TRBJ1-5; abundance: many; CDR3aa: CAISESRGQENQPQHF; CDR3nt: TGTGCCATCAGTGAGTCGAGAGGACAGGAGAATCAGCCCCAGCATTTT
len: 15; d_gene: .; v_gene: TRBV9; j_gene: TRBJ2-3; abundance: many; CDR3aa: CASSDMGVDSDTQYF; CDR3nt: TGTGCCAGCAGCGACATGGGGGTAGACTCAGATACGCAGTATTTT
len: 14; d_gene: TRBD1; v_gene: TRBV30; j_gene: TRBJ2-7; abundance: many; CDR3aa: CACDWTGVGYEQYF; CDR3nt: TGTGCCTGCGACTGGACAGGGGTTGGATACGAGCAGTACTTC
len: 11; d_gene: .; v_gene: TRBV20-1; j_gene: TRBJ1-2; abundance: many; CDR3aa: CSAYIGYGYTF; CDR3nt: TGCAGTGCTTATATAGGCTATGGCTACACCTTC
len: 14; d_gene: TRBD2; v_gene: TRBV4-3; j_gene: TRBJ2-7; abundance: .; CDR3aa: CASPTSGGYYEQYF; CDR3nt: TGCGCCAGTCCGACTAGCGGGGGCTACTACGAGCAGTACTTC
len: 19; d_gene: TRBD2; v_gene: TRBV4-2; j_gene: TRBJ2-1; abundance: few; CDR3aa: CASSQDKTSGSLSYNEQFF; CDR3nt: TGTGCCAGCAGCCAAGATAAGACTAGCGGGAGTTTGTCCTACAATGAGCAGTTCTTC
len: 15; d_gene: .; v_gene: TRBV12-3/TRBV12-4; j_gene: TRBJ1-2; abundance: .; CDR3aa: CASSSGTLGPYGYTF; CDR3nt: TGTGCCAGCAGTAGCGGGACCCTAGGACCTTATGGCTACACCTTC
len: 14; d_gene: .; v_gene: TRBV5-5; j_gene: TRBJ2-5; abundance: many; CDR3aa: CASSFEQGKETQYF; CDR3nt: TGTGCCAGCAGCTTCGAGCAGGGGAAAGAGACCCAGTACTTC
len: 12; d_gene: .; v_gene: TRBV20-1; j_gene: TRBJ2-7; abundance: once; CDR3aa: CSASPEAYEQYF; CDR3nt: TGCAGTGCTAGCCCAGAAGCCTACGAGCAGTACTTC
len: 13; d_gene: .; v_gene: TRBV6-5; j_gene: TRBJ2-2; abundance: many; CDR3aa: CASSYSVPGELFF; CDR3nt: TGTGCCAGCAGTTACTCGGTCCCCGGGGAGCTGTTTTTT
len: 17; d_gene: TRBD2; v_gene: TRBV20-1; j_gene: TRBJ2-1; abundance: many; CDR3aa: CSARGSIAGGHYNEQFF; CDR3nt: TGCAGTGCTAGAGGCTCAATAGCGGGAGGACACTACAATGAGCAGTTCTTC
len: 15; d_gene: .; v_gene: TRBV9; j_gene: TRBJ1-3; abundance: many; CDR3aa: CASSPGTEVGNTIYF; CDR3nt: TGTGCCAGCAGCCCAGGGACGGAGGTCGGAAACACCATATATTTT
len: 11; d_gene: .; v_gene: TRBV12-3/TRBV12-4; j_gene: TRBJ2-3; abundance: many; CDR3aa: CASRVTDTQYF; CDR3nt: TGTGCCAGCAGAGTGACAGATACGCAGTATTTT
len: 14; d_gene: .; v_gene: TRBV12-3/TRBV12-4; j_gene: TRBJ2-1; abundance: many; CDR3aa: CASSSGVTGLEQFF; CDR3nt: TGTGCCAGCAGTTCGGGGGTGACAGGGCTTGAGCAGTTCTTC
len: 17; d_gene: TRBD2; v_gene: TRBV28; j_gene: TRBJ2-7; abundance: many; CDR3aa: CASSLVAGVVAENEQYF; CDR3nt: TGTGCCAGCAGCTTAGTAGCGGGAGTTGTCGCAGAGAACGAGCAGTACTTC